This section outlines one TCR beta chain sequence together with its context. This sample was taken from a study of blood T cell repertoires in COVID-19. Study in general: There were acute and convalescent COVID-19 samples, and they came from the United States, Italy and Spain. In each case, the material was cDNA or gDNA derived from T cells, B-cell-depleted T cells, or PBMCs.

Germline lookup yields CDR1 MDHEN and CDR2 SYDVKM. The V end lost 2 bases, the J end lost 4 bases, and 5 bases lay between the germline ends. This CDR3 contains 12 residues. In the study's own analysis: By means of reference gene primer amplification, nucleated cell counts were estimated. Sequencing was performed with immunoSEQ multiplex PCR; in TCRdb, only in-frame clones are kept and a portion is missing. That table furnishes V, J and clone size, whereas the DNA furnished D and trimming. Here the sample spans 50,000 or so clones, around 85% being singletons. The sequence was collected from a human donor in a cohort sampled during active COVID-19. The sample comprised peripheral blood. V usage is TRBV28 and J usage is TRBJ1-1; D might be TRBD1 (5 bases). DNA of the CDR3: TGTGCCAGCAGTTTAAGGGGCACTGAAGCTTTCTTT. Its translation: CASSLRGTEAFF.